This T cell receptor beta chain was obtained from a study of T cells in Graves' hyperthyroidism and ophthalmopathy. This CDR3 has 15 amino acids. In germline, CDR1 is SEHNR, CDR2 FQNEAQ (reference sequence). J gave up 8 bases and V 8 bases, and 15 bases lay outside the gene matches. Authors of the study amplified TCR beta CDR3 regions from RNA transcripts. The HTBI primer set was used in a first-round RT-PCR of the TCR CDR3. TCRdb processed the multiplex PCR reads anew with MiXCR; each CDR3 protein has one entry. The sample lists about 350,000 distinct CDR3 sequences, 14% seen once, with roughly 25% in the top ten. The study, taken as a whole, reports: From stable hyperthyroidism, ophthalmopathy was set apart by a 13 V-J model.

Note on this clonotype: As yet, its antigen is unknown.

This receptor was identified in a woman aged 25 to 39 with Graves' hyperthyroidism. The sequenced material came from blood. The V call is TRBV7-9, the J call TRBJ2-1; 7 bases are shared with TRBD2. CDR3 sequence: CASQNGLVLFYEQFF. The CDR3 bases are TGTGCCAGCCAAAATGGACTAGTTCTTTTCTATGAGCAGTTCTTC.